Listed below are T cell receptor beta chains from one sample, sequenced in a study of T cell responses to AZD1222 COVID-19 vaccine. Libraries were prepared by immunoSEQ multiplex PCR; TCRdb keeps only in-frame clonotypes and omits some of them. Of about 53,000 clones listed, 70% to 85% are singletons. The input for sequencing was peripheral blood, taken on day 0 of AZD1222 vaccination. The receptors were gathered from an adult in good health. Each CDR3 is given with its conserved first and last residue. The order of the fields is J gene, clone size, V gene, D gene, CDR3 protein, CDR3 DNA. The D gene is left open where the match is weak. The listing skips clone size in some rows; elsewhere it reads once, few, many or a size class.

TRBJ2-2	.	TRBV21-1	.	CASSNRGTGPPLTGELFF	TGTGCCAGCAGCAATCGAGGGACAGGGCCACCCCTAACCGGGGAGCTGTTTTTT
TRBJ2-7	.	TRBV7-9	TRBD1	CASSLTGTGSYEQYF	TGTGCCAGCAGCTTAACCGGGACAGGGTCCTACGAGCAGTACTTC
TRBJ2-7	.	TRBV29-1	TRBD2	CSGSRGSSEQYF	TGCAGCGGCTCTCGCGGGAGCTCCGAGCAGTACTTC
TRBJ1-5	.	TRBV6-2/TRBV6-3	.	CASSPSWDNDQPQHF	TGTGCCAGCAGTCCCAGTTGGGACAATGATCAGCCCCAGCATTTT
TRBJ2-1	.	TRBV5-4	.	CASSLGGGTPRDNEQFF	TGTGCCAGCAGCTTGGGAGGTGGGACCCCAAGGGACAATGAGCAGTTCTTC
TRBJ2-7	once	TRBV15	.	CATSRHRNSYYEQYF	TGTGCCACCAGCAGACACAGAAACAGTTACTACGAGCAGTACTTC
TRBJ1-1	few	TRBV7-2	.	CASSLVKGRQGPEAFF	TGTGCCAGCAGCTTAGTGAAGGGGCGCCAGGGGCCCGAAGCTTTCTTT
TRBJ2-7	.	TRBV6-5	.	CASSPPYEQYF	TGTGCCAGCAGTCCTCCCTACGAGCAGTACTTC
TRBJ2-2	many	TRBV6-5	.	CASTAGDTGELFF	TGTGCCAGCACCGCCGGCGACACCGGGGAGCTGTTTTTT
TRBJ2-7	.	TRBV21-1	.	CASSKVEDRDSYEQYF	TGTGCCAGCAGCAAAGTTGAGGACAGGGACTCCTACGAGCAGTACTTC
TRBJ1-6	once	TRBV2	.	CASQGSFSPLHF	TGTGCCAGCCAGGGGTCCTTCTCACCCCTCCACTTT
TRBJ2-2	.	TRBV19	.	CASRDVENTGELFF	TGTGCCAGTAGGGATGTGGAAAACACCGGGGAGCTGTTTTTT
TRBJ1-2	.	TRBV4-1	TRBD1	CASSQGRGYGYTF	TGCGCCAGCAGCCAAGGCAGGGGGTATGGCTACACCTTC
TRBJ1-2	.	TRBV6-5	TRBD1	CASSFDRARDGYTF	TGTGCCAGCAGCTTTGACAGGGCGCGGGATGGCTACACCTTC
TRBJ1-2	few	TRBV18	TRBD1	CASSPVGQEGYTF	TGTGCCAGCTCACCCGTGGGACAGGAGGGCTACACCTTC
TRBJ1-4	.	TRBV15	.	CATSRGVGDGQRKLFF	TGTGCCACCAGCAGAGGTGTTGGGGACGGCCAGCGGAAACTGTTTTTT
TRBJ1-4	.	TRBV5-4	TRBD1	CASSLPGQANEKLFF	TGTGCCAGCAGCTTGCCGGGACAGGCGAATGAAAAACTGTTTTTT
TRBJ1-1	.	TRBV5-1	.	CASSLSIRETLNTEAFF	TGCGCCAGCAGCTTGTCGATTAGGGAGACCCTGAACACTGAAGCTTTCTTT
TRBJ2-5	.	TRBV4-1	.	CASSHRMASEGETQYF	TGCGCCAGCAGCCACCGAATGGCGTCGGAGGGGGAGACCCAGTACTTC
TRBJ1-5	.	TRBV30	.	CAWGKPNQPQHF	TGTGCCTGGGGGAAGCCCAATCAGCCCCAGCATTTT
TRBJ2-7	.	TRBV27	TRBD1	CASSRPGQGVYEQYF	TGTGCCAGCAGCCGTCCGGGACAGGGGGTCTACGAGCAGTACTTC
TRBJ1-2	few	TRBV6-5	.	CASRPGEVYGYTF	TGTGCCAGCAGACCAGGGGAAGTCTATGGCTACACCTTC